A selection of T cell receptor beta chains follows, all from one sample in a study of T cells in Graves' hyperthyroidism and ophthalmopathy. TCRdb redid the calling of the multiplex PCR reads with MiXCR, one entry per CDR3 protein. The profile shows some 800,000 distinct CDR3 sequences, 38% of them singletons. The sequencing sample was made of blood. These receptors were taken from a man aged 18 to 35 with Graves' hyperthyroidism. CDR3s include the opening cysteine and the closing phenylalanine or tryptophan. The order of the fields is J gene, V gene, D gene, clone size, CDR3 protein, CDR3 DNA. D genes are given only for firm matches. The listing skips clone size in some rows; elsewhere it reads once, few, many or a size class.

TRBJ1-1,TRBV12-3/TRBV12-4,NA,NA,CASGGATLTEAFF,TGTGCCAGCGGAGGGGCCACGCTCACTGAAGCTTTCTTT
TRBJ1-1,TRBV5-1,TRBD1,NA,CASSLGGTGVNTEAFF,TGTGCCAGCAGCTTAGGCGGGACAGGGGTGAACACTGAAGCTTTCTTT
TRBJ1-6,TRBV10-3,NA,NA,CARAEASSYNSPLHF,TGTGCTAGAGCAGAAGCAAGCTCCTATAATTCACCCCTCCACTTT
TRBJ2-2,TRBV15,NA,many,CATPGTPNTGELFF,TGTGCCACCCCCGGGACACCGAACACCGGGGAGCTGTTTTTT
TRBJ2-5,TRBV6-1,NA,few,CASSLGTVAAQYF,TGTGCCAGCAGCCTCGGGACCGTCGCAGCCCAGTACTTC
TRBJ2-2,TRBV15,NA,NA,CATSSLDSLGELFF,TGTGCCACCAGCAGCCTGGACAGTTTAGGGGAGCTGTTTTTT
TRBJ1-1,TRBV29-1,NA,many,CSVTGSSEAFF,TGCAGCGTTACAGGGAGCTCTGAAGCTTTCTTT
TRBJ1-1,TRBV7-9,TRBD1,NA,CASSLGSWDRVAEAFF,TGTGCCAGCAGCTTGGGGAGTTGGGACAGGGTCGCTGAAGCTTTCTTT
TRBJ1-2,TRBV9,TRBD1,NA,CASSQFAGQGNGYTF,TGTGCCAGCAGCCAATTTGCGGGACAGGGTAATGGCTACACCTTC
TRBJ2-7,TRBV12-3/TRBV12-4,NA,few,CASSLATVRVGSSYEQYF,TGTGCCAGCAGTTTAGCCACGGTGAGGGTAGGGAGCTCCTACGAGCAGTACTTC
TRBJ1-1,TRBV30,NA,once,CAWRQRRAYTEAFF,TGTGCCTGGCGCCAACGGAGAGCGTACACTGAAGCTTTCTTT
TRBJ1-5,TRBV19,NA,NA,CASSLYGAGQPQHF,TGTGCCAGCAGTTTATACGGGGCCGGGCAGCCCCAGCATTTT
TRBJ2-7,TRBV20-1,TRBD1,NA,CSAEQMRQGRDEQYF,TGCAGTGCCGAACAAATGCGACAGGGTCGGGACGAGCAGTACTTC
TRBJ2-7,TRBV7-2,NA,NA,CASRAILASYEQYF,TGTGCCAGCAGGGCAATCCTAGCGTCCTACGAGCAGTACTTC
TRBJ1-1,TRBV2,TRBD1,NA,CASRGTGEVVAFF,TGTGCCAGCAGGGGGACAGGGGAAGTTGTAGCTTTCTTT
TRBJ1-1,TRBV7-6,TRBD1,NA,CASSGFRQGVWTEAFF,TGTGCCAGCAGCGGGTTTCGCCAGGGGGTTTGGACTGAAGCTTTCTTT
TRBJ1-1,TRBV12-3/TRBV12-4,TRBD1,NA,CASSLHGQGMEAFF,TGTGCCAGCAGTTTACACGGACAGGGTATGGAAGCTTTCTTT
TRBJ2-7,TRBV15,NA,many,CATSRDNGIYEQYF,TGTGCCACCAGCAGAGATAACGGAATCTACGAGCAGTACTTC
TRBJ2-5,TRBV9,TRBD2,many,CASSGGTSGETQYF,TGTGCCAGCAGCGGGGGGACTAGCGGAGAGACCCAGTACTTC
TRBJ2-5,TRBV15,NA,NA,CATSSEGVETQYF,TGTGCCACCAGCAGCGAAGGGGTCGAGACCCAGTACTTC
TRBJ1-2,TRBV19,TRBD1,NA,CASKIQGVDYGYTF,TGTGCCAGTAAGATACAGGGGGTTGACTATGGCTACACCTTC
TRBJ1-2,TRBV19,TRBD1,NA,CASSLGGQGDYGYTF,TGTGCCAGTAGTCTTGGGGGACAGGGTGACTATGGCTACACCTTC
TRBJ1-2,TRBV24-1,NA,NA,CATSGHGVDYTF,TGTGCCACCAGTGGCCATGGAGTAGACTACACCTTC
TRBJ2-5,TRBV9,TRBD2,few,CASSVGGLAGNQETQYF,TGTGCCAGCAGCGTAGGGGGGCTAGCGGGAAACCAAGAGACCCAGTACTTC
TRBJ2-7,TRBV20-1,TRBD2,NA,CSAPDHSGSSYNEQYF,TGCAGTGCTCCCGACCATAGCGGGAGTTCCTACAATGAGCAGTACTTC
TRBJ2-5,TRBV15,NA,many,CATSRDLDRSTQYF,TGTGCCACCAGCAGAGATTTGGACAGATCGACCCAGTACTTC
TRBJ1-6,TRBV19,NA,NA,CASSIAKGGDSPLHF,TGTGCCAGTAGTATTGCAAAGGGCGGTGATTCACCCCTCCACTTT
TRBJ2-7,TRBV15,TRBD1,many,CATSPRTGGYEQYF,TGTGCCACCAGCCCCCGGACAGGGGGCTACGAGCAGTACTTC
TRBJ1-2,TRBV6-5,TRBD1,many,CASSYSGGRGHGYTF,TGTGCCAGCAGTTACTCAGGCGGGAGGGGGCATGGCTACACCTTC
TRBJ1-2,TRBV10-3,NA,few,CASRDSTNNYGYTF,TGTGCCAGCAGAGACAGTACTAATAACTATGGCTACACCTTC
TRBJ1-1,TRBV29-1,NA,many,CSVLVTGEAFF,TGCAGCGTCCTTGTTACGGGGGAAGCTTTCTTT
TRBJ1-1,TRBV14,TRBD1,NA,CASSRQGAGPRNTEAFF,TGTGCCAGCAGCCGTCAGGGGGCAGGACCTCGGAACACTGAAGCTTTCTTT
TRBJ1-2,TRBV11-2,NA,many,CASTDTLYGYTF,TGTGCCAGCACTGATACCCTCTATGGCTACACCTTC
TRBJ2-5,TRBV7-2,NA,NA,CASSLVWGHTQETQYF,TGTGCCAGCAGCTTAGTTTGGGGACATACACAAGAGACCCAGTACTTC
TRBJ1-1,TRBV2,NA,few,CANTEAFF,TGTGCCAACACTGAAGCTTTCTTT
TRBJ2-7,TRBV7-2,TRBD2,many,CASSSGLAKGEQYF,TGTGCCAGCAGCTCGGGACTAGCGAAAGGCGAGCAGTACTTC
TRBJ2-5,TRBV30,NA,few,CAWSGNGETQYF,TGTGCCTGGAGTGGGAACGGAGAGACCCAGTACTTC
TRBJ2-7,TRBV29-1,TRBD1,many,CSVLLGTGSYEQYF,TGCAGCGTTCTCCTGGGGACAGGATCCTACGAGCAGTACTTC
TRBJ1-1,TRBV5-1,NA,few,CASSLAGTVFGDTEAFF,TGCGCCAGCAGCTTGGCAGGGACCGTCTTCGGGGACACTGAAGCTTTCTTT
TRBJ1-6,TRBV20-1,TRBD1,NA,CSARRTGHNQPLHF,TGCAGTGCTAGAAGGACAGGGCACAATCAGCCCCTCCACTTT
TRBJ2-7,TRBV5-1,TRBD1,NA,CASSSTTGAYEQYF,TGCGCCAGCAGCTCAACAACAGGGGCCTACGAGCAGTACTTC
TRBJ1-3,TRBV5-1,TRBD1,many,CASSPEWTGFGNTIYF,TGCGCCAGCAGCCCGGAGTGGACAGGGTTTGGAAACACCATATATTTT
TRBJ1-5,TRBV10-3,NA,NA,CASSEVNQVYQPQHF,TGTGCCAGCAGTGAAGTAAACCAGGTGTACCAGCCCCAGCATTTT
TRBJ1-5,TRBV19,NA,NA,CASSPHWNGNQPQHF,TGTGCCAGTAGTCCTCATTGGAATGGCAATCAGCCCCAGCATTTT
TRBJ1-4,TRBV19,NA,NA,CASSIWQGSVEEKLFF,TGTGCCAGTAGTATATGGCAGGGCAGCGTGGAGGAAAAACTGTTTTTT
TRBJ1-6,TRBV7-9,NA,NA,CASSLSERNSPLHF,TGTGCCAGCAGCTTATCGGAAAGAAATTCACCCCTCCACTTT
TRBJ1-5,TRBV5-1,NA,NA,CASSTSGDQPQHF,TGCGCCAGCAGCACCTCCGGGGATCAGCCCCAGCATTTT
TRBJ1-1,TRBV15,NA,many,CATSRGWDQNTEAFF,TGTGCCACCAGCAGAGGATGGGATCAGAACACTGAAGCTTTCTTT
TRBJ2-5,TRBV7-8,TRBD1,once,CASSFRGQGAPTQYF,TGTGCCAGCAGCTTCAGGGGACAGGGGGCACCGACCCAGTACTTC
TRBJ2-2,TRBV29-1,TRBD1,NA,CSVRSGTGTGELFF,TGCAGCGTAAGATCCGGGACAGGGACCGGGGAGCTGTTTTTT
TRBJ2-3,TRBV19,NA,NA,CASSIGAREYSTDTQYF,TGTGCCAGTAGTATAGGCGCCAGGGAGTACAGCACAGATACGCAGTATTTT
TRBJ1-1,TRBV7-9,NA,NA,CASSQLDGLNTEAFF,TGCGCCAGCAGCCAATTAGACGGCCTGAACACTGAAGCTTTCTTT
TRBJ2-7,TRBV10-3,TRBD1,many,CAISLTGTRSYEQYF,TGTGCCATCAGTCTGACAGGGACGAGGTCCTACGAGCAGTACTTC
TRBJ2-7,TRBV7-2,NA,NA,CASQSTGAAGQYF,TGTGCCAGCCAATCGACCGGGGCCGCCGGGCAGTACTTC